The rows below give T cell receptor beta chains drawn from one sample of a study of cytomegalovirus exposure and HLA in healthy donors. The repertoire was sequenced with immunoSEQ multiplex PCR; TCRdb's copy has only in-frame clones and lacks some. The repertoire consists of about 59,000 clones, with approximately 80% occurring once and the leading ten covering about 1.6%. The specimen was PBMCs. Receptors originate from a human donor in good health. Each CDR3 is given with its conserved first and last residue. The D gene is left open where the match is weak. Clone size is given for some rows only: seen once, a few or many times, or a class if the clone is expanded.

d_call j_call v_call clone_size cdr3_aa cdr3_nt
NA TRBJ2-5 TRBV4-3 NA CAGNPRSGGGCETQYF TGCGCCGGCAATCCTAGATCTGGGGGCGGATGTGAGACCCAGTACTTC
NA TRBJ1-1 TRBV11-2 NA CASSPQGTEAFF TGTGCCAGCAGCCCCCAGGGCACTGAAGCTTTCTTT
TRBD2 TRBJ2-5 TRBV18 once CASSPQTSGGLAQYF TGTGCCAGCTCACCACAAACTAGCGGGGGCCTAGCCCAGTACTTC
NA TRBJ1-2 TRBV6-5 NA CASSYGGTYGYTF TGTGCCAGCAGTTACGGGGGGACCTATGGCTACACCTTC
TRBD1 TRBJ1-2 TRBV4-2 NA CASSPGTAGYTF TGTGCCAGCAGCCCAGGGACAGCCGGCTACACCTTC
NA TRBJ1-2 TRBV7-9 NA CASSLATLRGYTF TGTGCCAGCAGCTTAGCTACCCTTAGAGGCTACACCTTC
TRBD2 TRBJ2-1 TRBV5-1 NA CASSLGSGGAGEQFF TGCGCCAGCAGCTTGGGTAGCGGGGGGGCAGGTGAGCAGTTCTTC
NA TRBJ2-7 TRBV7-9 NA CSSSPWGGPASYEQYF TGTTCCAGCAGCCCCTGGGGGGGCCCCGCCTCCTACGAGCAGTACTTC
TRBD1 TRBJ2-5 TRBV5-1 NA CASSRPTRDRGQETQYF TGCGCCAGCAGCCGACCTACTAGGGACAGGGGACAAGAGACCCAGTACTTC
NA TRBJ2-2 TRBV9 NA CASSVGIGLANTGELFF TGTGCCAGCAGCGTAGGCATAGGACTCGCGAACACCGGGGAGCTGTTTTTT
TRBD1 TRBJ1-1 TRBV7-9 NA CAILPGGNTEAFF TGTGCCATTCTCCCAGGGGGTAACACTGAAGCTTTCTTT
NA TRBJ1-1 TRBV7-3 NA CASSLQQGNEAFF TGTGCCAGCAGCTTACAACAGGGTAATGAAGCTTTCTTT
NA TRBJ2-7 TRBV7-9 NA CASSLDLYEQYF TGTGCCAGCAGCTTAGATCTATACGAGCAGTACTTC
NA TRBJ2-7 TRBV4-3 NA CASSQLYTGTSYEQYF TGCGCCAGCAGCCAACTATATACAGGGACCTCCTACGAGCAGTACTTC
TRBD2 TRBJ2-7 TRBV6-1 few CASSETSGGPYEQYF TGTGCCAGCAGTGAAACTAGCGGGGGGCCCTACGAGCAGTACTTC
NA TRBJ2-1 TRBV5-6 NA CASSLFLVGSYNEQFF TGTGCCAGCAGCTTGTTTCTAGTAGGCTCCTACAATGAGCAGTTCTTC
NA TRBJ2-2 TRBV19 NA CASSITGHLNTGELFF TGTGCCAGTAGTATAACTGGACACTTGAACACCGGGGAGCTGTTTTTT
NA TRBJ2-7 TRBV5-6 NA CASSPPGSYEQYF TGTGCCAGCAGCCCCCCGGGATCCTACGAGCAGTACTTC